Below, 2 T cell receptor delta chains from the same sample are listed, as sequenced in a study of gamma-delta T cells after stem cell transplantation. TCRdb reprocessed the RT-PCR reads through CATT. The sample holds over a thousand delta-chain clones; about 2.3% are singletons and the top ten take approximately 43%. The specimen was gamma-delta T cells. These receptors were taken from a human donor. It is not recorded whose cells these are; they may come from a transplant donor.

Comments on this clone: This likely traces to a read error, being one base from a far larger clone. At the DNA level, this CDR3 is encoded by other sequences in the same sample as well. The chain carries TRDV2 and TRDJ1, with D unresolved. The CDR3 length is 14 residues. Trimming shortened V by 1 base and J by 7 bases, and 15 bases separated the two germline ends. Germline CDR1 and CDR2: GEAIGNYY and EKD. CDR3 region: CACDTGSGLGKLIF. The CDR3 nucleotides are TGTGCCTGTGACACTGGGTCGGGGTTGGGTAAACTCATCTTT.

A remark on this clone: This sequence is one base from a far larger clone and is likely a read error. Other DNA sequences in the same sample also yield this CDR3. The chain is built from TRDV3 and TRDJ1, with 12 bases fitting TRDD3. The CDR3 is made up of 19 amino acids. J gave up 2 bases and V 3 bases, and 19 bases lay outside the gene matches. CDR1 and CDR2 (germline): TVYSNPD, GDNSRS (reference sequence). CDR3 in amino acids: CAFPKLYWGILPYTDKLIF. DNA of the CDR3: TGTGCCTTCCCTAAGCTGTACTGGGGGATACTCCCGTATACCGATAAACTCATCTTT.